Presented here are 21 T cell receptor beta chains from one specimen sequenced in a study of blood T cell repertoires in COVID-19. The assay was immunoSEQ multiplex PCR, and TCRdb's table has in-frame clones only and misses some. This repertoire shows 150,000 to 160,000 clones, over 75% found once; its top ten account for over 0.55%. Sequenced material: peripheral blood. The receptors were sampled from a man in his 60s with COVID-19, enrolled during active disease.

The chain combines TRBV11-3 with TRBJ1-6; D might be TRBD1 (5 bases). The ends were cut back, 0 bases at V and 9 bases at J, with 15 bases in the middle. Germline lookup yields CDR1 SGHNT and CDR2 YENEEA. The CDR3 contains 16 residues. CDR3 residues: CASSLDGNQGFSPLHF. The CDR3 DNA reads as TGTGCCAGCAGCTTAGATGGGAATCAGGGATTTTCACCCCTCCACTTT.

This chain links TRBV5-8 with TRBJ1-2; tentatively, D is TRBD1 (6 bases). This CDR3 is 14 amino acids long. Per germline, CDR1 SGHTS and CDR2 YDEGEE. The V and J ends lost 3 bases and 0 bases respectively, with 9 bases between them. In DNA form, the CDR3 reads TGTGCCAGCAGCTCGGGGACAACTAACTATGGCTACACCTTC. Protein sequence: CASSSGTTNYGYTF.

As concerns this clone: Other DNA sequences in the sample encode the same CDR3. The chain couples TRBV7-2 to TRBJ1-5; 9 bases line up with TRBD1. The CDR3 runs 13 residues. Trimming at V came to 5 bases and at J to 4 bases, leaving 0 bases not matched to a gene. Germline CDR1 reads SGHTA; CDR2 reads FQGNSA. CDR3 loop: CASSGQGNQPQHF. The CDR3 bases are TGTGCCAGCAGCGGACAGGGGAATCAGCCCCAGCATTTT. Full variable domain (remainder filled in from reference TRBV7-2 and TRBJ1-5): GAGVSQSPSNKVTEKGKDVELRCDPISGHTALYWYRQSLGQGLEFLIYFQGNSAPDKSGLPSDRFSAERTGGSVSTLTIQRTQQEDSAVYLCASSGQGNQPQHFGDGTRLSIL.

The V gene is TRBV15, the J gene TRBJ2-3; 8 nucleotides agree with TRBD1. CDR1 and CDR2 from the germline V gene are LNHNV and YYDKDF (reference sequence). J gave up 5 bases and V 4 bases, and 11 bases lay outside the gene matches. The CDR3 is 16 amino acids. CDR3 bases: TGTGCCACCAGCAATGGAAAGGACAGGGTTGTAGATACGCAGTATTTT. Amino acid sequence: CATSNGKDRVVDTQYF.

The genes are TRBV18 and TRBJ1-5; 7 nucleotides match TRBD1. V lost 3 bases and J lost 0; bases outside the gene matches: 8. This CDR3 region has 17 residues. Germline assignment: CDR1 KGHSH and CDR2 LQKENI. Here the CDR3 reads CASSPTRDSYSNQPQHF. In DNA, the CDR3 is TGTGCCAGCTCACCGACCCGGGACAGTTATAGCAATCAGCCCCAGCATTTT.

The table lists this clone with a few counts. The V call is TRBV14, the J call TRBJ2-3; a weak D match, TRBD1 (5 bases). This CDR3 has 14 residues. The ends were cut back, 6 bases at V and 5 bases at J, with 15 bases in the middle. From germline, CDR1 is SGHDN and CDR2 FVKESK. The CDR3 reads CASSRLGDVDTQYF. In nucleotides, the CDR3 is TGTGCCAGCAGTCGCCTAGGGGATGTAGATACGCAGTATTTT.

V is TRBV19 and J is TRBJ1-3, with 7 bases identical to TRBD1. The ends lost 3 bases at V and 9 bases at J; junction bases unmatched: 5. This CDR3 contains 13 residues. The germline V gene encodes CDR1 LNHDA and CDR2 SQIVND (reference sequence). Written as DNA, the CDR3 is TGTGCCAGTAGTATGGGGGACAGAGGCACCATATATTTT. It specifies CASSMGDRGTIYF.

This clone was seen only a few times. Other DNA sequences of this sample code for an identical CDR3. V gene TRBV19 combines with J gene TRBJ1-2; TRBD1 matches 8 bases. The CDR3 runs to 15 residues. V lost 6 bases and J lost 0; bases outside the gene matches: 6. From germline, CDR1 is LNHDA and CDR2 SQIVND (reference sequence). The CDR3 nucleotides read TGTGCCAGTAGCCCTTCAGGGGGCTCTAACTATGGCTACACCTTC. Residues: CASSPSGGSNYGYTF. The whole variable domain, remainder taken from reference TRBV19 and TRBJ1-2, is DGGITQSPKYLFRKEGQNVTLSCEQNLNHDAMYWYRQDPGQGLRLIYYSQIVNDFQKGDIAEGYSVSREKKESFPLTVTSAQKNPTAFYLCASSPSGGSNYGYTFGSGTRLTVV.

V is TRBV18 and J is TRBJ1-1; D is ambiguous. This CDR3 spans 14 amino acids. V lost 3 bases and J 4 bases, leaving 12 bases between the germline ends. Germline CDR1 reads KGHSH; CDR2 reads LQKENI. The CDR3 DNA is TGTGCCAGCTCACCGGACGGGAGGAGCACTGAAGCTTTCTTT. Amino acid sequence: CASSPDGRSTEAFF.

This rearrangement joins TRBV19 to TRBJ1-1; the D gene is possibly TRBD1 (6 bases). The germline V and J ends were trimmed by 3 bases and 0 bases, with 14 bases remaining between them. Germline-derived CDR1 and CDR2 are LNHDA and SQIVND (reference sequence). The length of the CDR3 is 16 residues. The CDR3 sequence is CASSMVTGQLNTEAFF. CDR3 DNA: TGTGCCAGTAGTATGGTCACGGGACAATTGAACACTGAAGCTTTCTTT.

The chain uses TRBV24-1 and TRBJ2-1, with TRBD2 identical over 7 bases. V shed 2 bases, J shed 4 bases, and the junction held 7 bases outside the gene matches. From germline, CDR1 is KGHDR and CDR2 SFDVKD. The CDR3 covers 16 residues. DNA of the CDR3: TGTGCCACCAGTGATTCATCGGCGGGAGTGTACAATGAGCAGTTCTTC. Protein product: CATSDSSAGVYNEQFF.

V gene TRBV19 combines with J gene TRBJ1-2; no clear D gene. V dropped 4 bases and J dropped 3 bases, with 3 bases sitting between them. CDR3 length: 11 amino acids. Looked up from germline, CDR1 is LNHDA and CDR2 is SQIVND (reference sequence). CDR3 coding DNA: TGTGCCAGTAGTAGAGACTATGGCTACACCTTC. Protein: CASSRDYGYTF.

There are a few counts of this clone. The J gene is TRBJ2-3, the V gene TRBV5-1; D perhaps matches TRBD1 (5 bases). The CDR3 covers 16 residues. CDR1 is SGHRS and CDR2 is YFSETQ in the germline V gene. V dropped 4 bases and J dropped 2 bases, with 17 bases sitting between them. CDR3 amino acids: CASSPKLAGSTDTQYF. The DNA for the CDR3 is TGCGCCAGCAGCCCCAAGTTGGCAGGGTCCACAGATACGCAGTATTTT.

This clone was recorded only once. The chain uses TRBV6-6 and TRBJ1-1, with no clear D. This CDR3 contains 12 residues. Trimming shortened V by 7 bases and J by 3 bases, and 9 bases separated the two germline ends. CDR1 and CDR2 (germline): MNHNY, SVGAGI (reference sequence). The CDR3 nucleotides read TGTGCCAGCAATATACTAGACACTGAAGCTTTCTTT. Its protein product is CASNILDTEAFF.

The chain recombines TRBV19 with TRBJ2-7; 7 bases are shared with TRBD1. The CDR3 has 14 amino acids. The germline V gene has CDR1 LNHDA and CDR2 SQIVND (reference sequence). Losses at the gene ends were 6 bases for V and 0 bases for J; bases not matched to a gene: 5. For the CDR3, the DNA is TGTGCCAGTAGCGACCGGGACAGCTCCTACGAGCAGTACTTC. This encodes CASSDRDSSYEQYF.

Remarks on this clone: The identical CDR3 is also encoded by other nucleotide sequences in the sample. This chain links TRBV3-1 (or the pseudogene TRBV3-2) with TRBJ1-2; no definite D call. The V and J ends lost 6 bases and 0 bases respectively, with 8 bases between them. This CDR3 is 13 amino acids long. Germline CDR1 LGHDT, CDR2 YNNKEL (reference sequence). The CDR3 sequence: CASSPRANYGYTF. CDR3 coding DNA: TGTGCCAGCAGTCCTAGAGCTAACTATGGCTACACCTTC.

The V call is TRBV7-9, the J call TRBJ2-1; possibly TRBD2 for D (5 bases). Trimming removed 0 bases at V and 6 bases at J, with 9 bases between. Germline V gives CDR1 SEHNR, CDR2 FQNEAQ (reference sequence). CDR3 length: 14 residues. CDR3: CASSLAVRGNEQFF. CDR3 DNA sequence: TGTGCCAGCAGCTTAGCGGTTCGGGGCAATGAGCAGTTCTTC.

This clone was seen once. The rearrangement links TRBV18 to TRBJ1-1, with D possibly being TRBD1 (6 bases). CDR3 length: 16 amino acids. Germline V gives CDR1 KGHSH, CDR2 LQKENI. With 1 base removed from V and 7 bases from J, the gap between germline ends came to 19 bases. The CDR3 coding sequence is TGTGCCAGCTCACCACAAAGGACAGAGGGGTCATTTGAAGCTTTCTTT. It specifies CASSPQRTEGSFEAFF.

The chain recombines TRBV2 with TRBJ2-3; 7 positions match TRBD2. From germline, CDR1 is SNHLY and CDR2 FYNNEI. This CDR3 comprises 15 residues. V lost 7 bases, J lost 5 bases, and 12 bases stayed unmatched. This CDR3 reads CASTGMAGRIDTQYF. In DNA, the CDR3 is TGTGCCAGCACCGGAATGGCCGGGAGGATAGATACGCAGTATTTT.

This chain connects TRBV28 to TRBJ2-7; no reliable D call. Germline assignment: CDR1 MDHEN and CDR2 SYDVKM. V lost 3 bases and J lost 0, with 36 bases in between. This CDR3 has 23 residues. The CDR3 coding sequence is TGTGCCAGCAGTTTTCAGTCATCCTTCCCCCGTCTTACGCAGGCTGTTAGCTCCTACGAGCAGTACTTC. As protein: CASSFQSSFPRLTQAVSSYEQYF.

The gene calls are TRBV4-3 and TRBJ2-1; 9 positions match TRBD1. Trimming removed 3 bases from V and 6 bases from J; junction bases left unmatched: 6. The CDR3 consists of 15 residues. CDR1 and CDR2 from the germline V gene are LGHNA and YSLEER. The CDR3 DNA sequence: TGCGCCAGCAGCCAGCGGACAGGGGAACCCAATGAGCAGTTCTTC. The encoded protein is CASSQRTGEPNEQFF.